The 22 T cell receptor beta chains given below trace back to one sample, sequenced in a study of cytomegalovirus exposure and HLA in healthy donors. Primers: 60 Vbeta forward and 13 Jbeta reverse. Sequencing used immunoSEQ multiplex PCR; TCRdb keeps in-frame clones, though not all of them. The table has roughly 170,000 clones, less than 90% seen once. The sequenced sample was PBMCs. The receptors originated from a man aged 25-45 years in good health and CMV-seronegative.

The table lists this clone with a few counts. The chain couples TRBV5-1 to TRBJ2-7; D gene unclear. The CDR3 is 13 residues long. Per germline, CDR1 SGHRS and CDR2 YFSETQ. V was shortened by 4 bases and J by 2 bases, with 10 bases between the two germline ends. This CDR3 is CASSPDNAYEQYF. In nucleotides, the CDR3 is TGCGCCAGCAGCCCCGACAACGCCTACGAGCAGTACTTC. Complete variable domain (other parts from reference TRBV5-1 and TRBJ2-7): KAGVTQTPRYLIKTRGQQVTLSCSPISGHRSVSWYQQTPGQGLQFLFEYFSETQRNKGNFPGRFSGRQFSNSRSEMNVSTLELGDSALYLCASSPDNAYEQYFGPGTRLTVT.

This chain uses TRBV5-1 with TRBJ2-7; tentatively, D is TRBD1 (6 bases). Germline CDR1 is SGHRS and CDR2 is YFSETQ. CDR3 size: 16 residues. V was trimmed by 0 bases and J by 3 bases, leaving 16 bases between them. CDR3 protein: CASSLVVAGDYYEQYF. The CDR3 DNA follows: TGCGCCAGCAGCTTGGTCGTTGCAGGGGATTACTACGAGCAGTACTTC.

The chain uses TRBV7-8 and TRBJ2-7, with 9 bases identical to TRBD2. V lost 5 bases and J lost 0; bases outside the gene matches: 11. The CDR3 has 17 amino acids. Per the germline V gene, CDR1 is SGHVS and CDR2 is FQNEAQ. The CDR3 loop is CASSLLGSSGSSYEQYF. CDR3 nucleotides: TGTGCCAGCAGCCTCCTTGGTAGTAGCGGGAGCTCCTACGAGCAGTACTTC.

The J gene is TRBJ1-2, the V gene TRBV6-6; a possible D gene is TRBD1 (6 bases). Germline V gene data show CDR1 as MNHNY and CDR2 as SVGAGI (reference sequence). Trimming removed 2 bases from V and 6 bases from J, with 19 bases in between. This CDR3 is built from 16 residues. DNA of the CDR3: TGTGCCAGCAGTTACCTCCCAACGGGGGGCGGTGATGGCTACACCTTC. Its protein product is CASSYLPTGGGDGYTF.

This clone was recorded only once. The chain uses TRBV4-2 and TRBJ2-3; D remains unclear. The CDR3 is 15 amino acids. Germline CDR1 LGHNA, CDR2 YNFKEQ. V was shortened by 0 bases and J by 3 bases, with 10 bases between the two germline ends. CDR3 in DNA: TGTGCCAGCAGCCAAGACCGCGGCCAAACAGATACGCAGTATTTT. Its translation: CASSQDRGQTDTQYF.

The chain has TRBV21-1 and TRBJ1-5; the D call in the table, TRBD1, was not verified against the DNA. TRBV21-1 is marked as a pseudogene. The CDR3 is 15 residues long. As DNA, the CDR3 is TGTGCCAGCAGCACCCGGACAGGGGGCGATCAGCCCCAGCATTTT. Protein product: CASSTRTGGDQPQHF.

The chain has TRBV6-9 and TRBJ2-3, with D possibly TRBD1 on 6 matching bases. CDR1 is MNHGY and CDR2 is SVAAGI in the germline V gene. CDR3 length: 15 amino acids. V gave up 0 bases and J gave up 4 bases, with 11 bases separating them. CDR3 bases: TGTGCCAGCAGTTATTCGACAGGTTCGGCAGATACGCAGTATTTT. Its translation: CASSYSTGSADTQYF.

The chain is built from TRBV5-1 and TRBJ2-1; 7 bases line up with TRBD2. The germline CDR1 and CDR2 sequences are SGHRS and YFSETQ. V was pared by 9 bases and J by 3 bases, with 9 bases of the junction left unmatched. The CDR3 is made up of 14 amino acids. CDR3 amino acids: CANPRAGDYNEQFF. CDR3 DNA sequence: TGCGCCAACCCAAGGGCGGGGGACTACAATGAGCAGTTCTTC.

Only a few counts were recorded for this clone. The chain employs TRBV5-4 and TRBJ1-2, with 12 positions matching TRBD1. The CDR3 is 15 amino acids. Germline CDR1 and CDR2: SGHNT and YYREEE (reference sequence). The V and J ends lost 0 bases and 8 bases, in that order; junction bases with no gene match: 5. CDR3 sequence reads: CASSLVGDRGRGYTF. In DNA form, the CDR3 reads TGTGCCAGCAGCTTGGTCGGGGACAGGGGGCGCGGCTACACCTTC.

The CDR3 loop reads CASSLSLGETNYGYTF. In DNA form, the CDR3 reads TGTGCCAGCAGTTTATCGCTCGGGGAAACTAACTATGGCTACACCTTC. V and J are TRBV27 and TRBJ1-2; D unresolved. The CDR3 extends over 16 amino acids. CDR1 is MNHEY, CDR2 SMNVEV, per germline (reference sequence). Trimming removed 0 bases at V and 0 bases at J, with 11 bases between.

The genes are TRBV9 and TRBJ1-6, with TRBD1 matching over 8 bases. The CDR3 length is 14 residues. Germline CDR1 is SGDLS and CDR2 is YYNGEE. V shed 5 bases, J shed 8 bases, and the junction held 6 bases outside the gene matches. The DNA for the CDR3 is TGTGCCAGCAGGACACAGGGGGACCATTCACCCCTCCACTTT. Translation: CASRTQGDHSPLHF.

The CDR3 reads CASRTTGGNTEAFF. In nucleotides, the CDR3 is TGTGCCAGCAGAACGACAGGGGGCAACACTGAAGCTTTCTTT. This chain uses TRBV27 with TRBJ1-1; 10 bases map to TRBD1. The V gene end was trimmed by 6 bases and the J gene end by 2 bases; junction bases not matched to a gene: 3. CDR1 MNHEY and CDR2 SMNVEV come from the germline V gene (reference sequence). This CDR3 is 14 amino acids long.

V gene TRBV2 combines with J gene TRBJ2-1; 8 positions match TRBD2. Germline V gene sequence: CDR1 SNHLY, CDR2 FYNNEI. V trimming: 2 bases; J trimming: 4 bases; junction bases outside the gene matches: 4. This CDR3 comprises 15 residues. This chain's CDR3 is CASSESGGGYNEQFF. Here the CDR3 DNA reads TGTGCCAGCAGTGAATCCGGGGGGGGTTACAATGAGCAGTTCTTC. Full variable domain (outside the CDR3, taken from reference TRBV2 and TRBJ2-1): EPEVTQTPSHQVTQMGQEVILRCVPISNHLYFYWYRQILGQKVEFLVSFYNNEISEKSEIFDDQFSVERPDGSNFTLKIRSTKLEDSAMYFCASSESGGGYNEQFFGPGTRLTVL.

As for this clone: Other DNA variants within this sample encode the same CDR3. The V and J genes are TRBV7-9 and TRBJ1-1, with TRBD1 as a possible D gene (6 bases). Germline CDR1 and CDR2: SEHNR and FQNEAQ (reference sequence). The CDR3 is 13 amino acids. Trimming removed 4 bases at V and 1 base at J, with 7 bases between. Here the CDR3 DNA reads TGTGCCAGCAGCTCACAGGGGAACACTGAAGCTTTCTTT. It codes for CASSSQGNTEAFF.

The CDR3 DNA is TGTGCCAGCAGGTTTCTGGGAGGCACCGGGGAGCTGTTTTTT. Its translation: CASRFLGGTGELFF. The V call is TRBV6-6, the J call TRBJ2-2; possible D gene TRBD2, 6 bases. Germline loops: CDR1 MNHNY, CDR2 SVGAGI (reference sequence). V dropped 6 bases and J dropped 4 bases, with 12 bases sitting between them. This CDR3 spans 14 amino acids.

This clone was seen a single time. The chain couples TRBV15 to TRBJ2-2; unclear D gene. There are 14 residues in the CDR3. Germline V lookup: CDR1 LNHNV, CDR2 YYDKDF (reference sequence). V gave up 1 base and J gave up 3 bases, with 6 bases separating them. The CDR3 DNA follows: TGTGCCACCAGCAGAGTGCAGGACACCGGGGAGCTGTTTTTT. It translates to CATSRVQDTGELFF.

This rearrangement joins TRBV14 to TRBJ2-1; D perhaps matches TRBD2 (6 bases). Trimming cost V 4 bases and J 8 bases, with 9 bases left between them. CDR3 length equals 12 residues. Germline values: CDR1 SGHDN, CDR2 FVKESK. This CDR3 is CASSRGGYEQFF. The CDR3 bases are TGTGCCAGCAGCCGGGGAGGCTATGAGCAGTTCTTC. The full variable domain, completed using reference TRBV14 and TRBJ2-1, is EAGVTQFPSHSVIEKGQTVTLRCDPISGHDNLYWYRRVMGKEIKFLLHFVKESKQDESGMPNNRFLAERTGGTYSTLKVQPAELEDSGVYFCASSRGGYEQFFGPGTRLTVL.

The J gene is TRBJ2-2, the V gene TRBV5-1; 11 nucleotides align to TRBD2. J was trimmed by 6 bases and V by 4 bases; bases with no gene match: 8. The CDR3 is 16 amino acids. In germline, CDR1 is SGHRS, CDR2 YFSETQ. The CDR3 DNA reads TGCGCCAGCAGCGCCACTCCGGGACTAGCGGCCGGGGAGCTGTTTTTT. Its protein is CASSATPGLAAGELFF.

The chain employs TRBV11-2 and TRBJ2-7, with 7 positions matching TRBD1. Germline V CDR1 and CDR2: SGHAT, FQNNGV. There are 14 residues in the CDR3. Trimming removed 1 base from V and 9 bases from J; junction bases left unmatched: 9. CDR3 DNA sequence: TGTGCCAGCAGCTTAGTTGCAGGGGGAGACCGGCAGTACTTC. Translating it yields CASSLVAGGDRQYF.

The CDR3, as DNA: TGTGCCAGCAGCCAAGACACACTCGGGACTGTCCAGCATTTT. This gives the protein CASSQDTLGTVQHF. The chain couples TRBV4-2 to TRBJ1-5; tentatively, D is TRBD1 (5 bases). Trimming left V 0 bases short and J 12 bases short, with 15 bases between. Per germline, CDR1 LGHNA and CDR2 YNFKEQ. CDR3 length: 14 residues.

The chain combines TRBV19 with TRBJ2-7; 7 nucleotides agree with TRBD1. Germline assignment: CDR1 LNHDA and CDR2 SQIVND (reference sequence). CDR3 length: 13 amino acids. V lost 6 bases, J lost 0 bases, and 2 bases stayed unmatched. CDR3 in DNA: TGTGCCAGTAGACAGGGGAGCTCCTACGAGCAGTACTTC. It specifies CASRQGSSYEQYF.

The chain joins TRBV4-1 to TRBJ2-3; weak D call: TRBD2 (6 bases). CDR1 MGHRA and CDR2 YSYEKL come from the germline V gene. V lost 1 base and J lost 4, with 18 bases in between. CDR3 length: 17 residues. The CDR3 coding sequence is TGCGCCAGCAGCCAAGTCATATCGGGGGAGTGGGCAGATACGCAGTATTTT. This gives the protein CASSQVISGEWADTQYF.